This T cell receptor (beta chain) was documented in a study of blood T cell repertoires in COVID-19. Study as a whole: Some COVID-19 samples were acute and others convalescent; all came from the United States, Italy and Spain. Nucleic acid was either cDNA or gDNA, and it came from T cells, B-cell-depleted T cells, or PBMCs.

The V and J ends lost 5 bases and 0 bases respectively, with 7 bases between them. The CDR3 has 13 amino acids. Seattle-derived patients entered the study during active infection and were followed longitudinally. Only in-frame clones appear in the TCRdb table, and some are missing; sequencing was by immunoSEQ multiplex PCR. There are 250,000 to 300,000 clones in the sample; less than 90% occur only once, and approximately 12% lies in the top ten. This clone was observed once. The chain is built from TRBV12-3 or TRBV12-4 and TRBJ1-2; D is unclear. Material: peripheral blood. The source of this sequence is a woman aged 25 to 39 with COVID-19, enrolled during active disease. The CDR3 region has the DNA TGTGCCAGCAGTCCCCGGGCTAACTATGGCTACACCTTC. This codes for CASSPRANYGYTF.